This T cell receptor beta chain was identified during a study of Ad26.COV2.S vaccination and SARS-CoV-2 variants. As for the study in general: COV1001, an Ad26.COV2.S trial, supplied this vaccine-arm donor.

The treatment is: 19 received Ad26.COV2.S at low or high dose, single or two shots; about 5 received placebo; per-sample allocation not given. The investigators took samples on day 63 after the first vaccine or placebo injection. Sequencing was performed with immunoSEQ multiplex PCR; in TCRdb, only in-frame clones are kept and a portion is missing. The sample lists about 400,000 clones; 89% were seen once. This clone has a handful of counts. The CDR3 covers 14 residues. Between the trimmed V and J ends, which lost 0 bases and 7 bases, there was a span of 13 bases. Germline V gene sequence: CDR1 SGHKS, CDR2 YYEKEE (reference sequence).

This chain uses TRBV5-5 with TRBJ1-1; TRBD1 is a possible D gene (6 bases). The sample was peripheral blood, taken in a trial of Ad26.COV2.S vaccine versus placebo. This sequence originates from a person between 18 and 59 years old who received the Ad26.COV2.S COVID-19 vaccine or a placebo. CDR3 in amino acids: CASSLAQGEGEAFF. The CDR3 nucleotides are TGTGCCAGCAGCTTGGCACAGGGTGAAGGTGAAGCTTTCTTT.